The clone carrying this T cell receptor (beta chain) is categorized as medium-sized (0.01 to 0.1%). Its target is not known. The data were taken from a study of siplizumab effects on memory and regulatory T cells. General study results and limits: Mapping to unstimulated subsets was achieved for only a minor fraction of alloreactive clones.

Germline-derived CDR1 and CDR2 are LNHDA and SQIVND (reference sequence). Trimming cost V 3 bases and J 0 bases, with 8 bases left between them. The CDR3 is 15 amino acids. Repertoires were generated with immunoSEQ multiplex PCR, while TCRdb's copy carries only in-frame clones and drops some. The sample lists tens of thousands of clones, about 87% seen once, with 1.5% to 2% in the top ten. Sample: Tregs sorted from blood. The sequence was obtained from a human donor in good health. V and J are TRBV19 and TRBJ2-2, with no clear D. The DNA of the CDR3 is TGTGCCAGTAGTATCCCGACGACGAACACCGGGGAGCTGTTTTTT. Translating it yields CASSIPTTNTGELFF. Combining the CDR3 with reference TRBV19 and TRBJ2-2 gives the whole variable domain DGGITQSPKYLFRKEGQNVTLSCEQNLNHDAMYWYRQDPGQGLRLIYYSQIVNDFQKGDIAEGYSVSREKKESFPLTVTSAQKNPTAFYLCASSIPTTNTGELFFGEGSRLTVL.